This T cell receptor beta chain derives from a study of identical twins. Points from the study as a whole: Excess low generation probability was seen in twin-shared out-of-frame alpha sequences.

In germline, CDR1 is SNHLY, CDR2 FYNNEI. The length of the CDR3 is 12 residues. A note on this clonotype: Its cognate antigen is unknown. Compared with germline, one end of the junction differs, possibly owing to a read error.

TCRdb passed the 5' RACE reads through MiXCR, listing each CDR3 protein once. The repertoire has some 730,000 distinct CDR3 sequences, over 15% of them found once; the top ten carry about an eighth. This sample was shared with a second study, whose subject was T cells expressing NK-cell markers.

The chain has TRBV2 and TRBJ1-4; TRBD1 matches 8 bases. The sample was PBMCs. The TCR sequence derives from a woman aged 18-35 years in good health. The CDR3 spells CASSNDRGRTVF. CDR3 coding DNA: TGTGCCAGCAGCAACGACAGGGGCCGAACTGTTTTT.